Following are 29 T cell receptor beta chains from one sample sequenced in a study of cytomegalovirus exposure and HLA in healthy donors. Primers: 60 Vbeta forward and 13 Jbeta reverse. Assay used: immunoSEQ multiplex PCR; TCRdb lists only in-frame clones, some missing. This table has about 76,000 clones, 73% appearing once. The source material was PBMCs. These receptors all stem from a woman between 35 and 50 years old in good health and CMV-seropositive.

The rearrangement uses TRBV4-3 and TRBJ1-2, with D hard to call. Per germline, CDR1 LGHNA and CDR2 YSLEER. CDR3 length equals 13 residues. Trimming stripped 0 bases from V and 4 bases from J, with 6 bases between. The CDR3 loop reads CASSQDGLYGYTF. The CDR3, as DNA: TGCGCCAGCAGCCAAGATGGGCTCTATGGCTACACCTTC.

This clone was recorded once. The J gene is TRBJ1-5, the V gene TRBV15; 7 nucleotides align to TRBD1. The CDR3 loop spans 17 amino acids. Trimming cost V 0 bases and J 5 bases; bases outside gene matches: 10. The germline V gene encodes CDR1 LNHNV and CDR2 YYDKDF (reference sequence). The CDR3: CATSRDLRGRSYQPQHF. CDR3 DNA: TGTGCCACCAGCAGAGATCTGAGGGGGCGAAGTTATCAGCCCCAGCATTTT.

This clone has a handful of counts. Written as DNA, the CDR3 is TGTGCCAGCAGCTTAGAACTGAGCAATCAGCCCCAGCATTTT. Its protein product is CASSLELSNQPQHF. The chain carries TRBV7-2 and TRBJ1-5, with D hard to call. The length of the CDR3 is 14 residues. Trimming left V 1 base short and J 1 base short, with 5 bases between. Germline lookup yields CDR1 SGHTA and CDR2 FQGNSA. Combining the CDR3 with reference TRBV7-2 and TRBJ1-5 gives the whole variable domain GAGVSQSPSNKVTEKGKDVELRCDPISGHTALYWYRQSLGQGLEFLIYFQGNSAPDKSGLPSDRFSAERTGGSVSTLTIQRTQQEDSAVYLCASSLELSNQPQHFGDGTRLSIL.

The gene calls are TRBV5-1 and TRBJ2-5; 7 bases align to TRBD1. Germline-derived CDR1 and CDR2 are SGHRS and YFSETQ. The length of the CDR3 is 15 residues. The ends lost 3 bases at V and 4 bases at J; junction bases unmatched: 9. The CDR3 reads CASSYTGQAGETQYF. The DNA for the CDR3 is TGCGCCAGCAGCTACACAGGACAGGCGGGAGAGACCCAGTACTTC.

Here the CDR3 reads CASSLAFSPQGVSDTQYF. The CDR3 coding sequence is TGCGCCAGCAGCTTGGCCTTTTCCCCCCAGGGGGTTTCAGATACGCAGTATTTT. The J gene is TRBJ2-3, the V gene TRBV5-1; 7 bases are shared with TRBD1. Germline V gene sequence: CDR1 SGHRS, CDR2 YFSETQ. After removal of 0 bases from V and 4 bases from J, the junction contained 14 bases not matched to a gene. The CDR3 length is 18 residues. Full variable domain (rest looked up from reference TRBV5-1 and TRBJ2-3): KAGVTQTPRYLIKTRGQQVTLSCSPISGHRSVSWYQQTPGQGLQFLFEYFSETQRNKGNFPGRFSGRQFSNSRSEMNVSTLELGDSALYLCASSLAFSPQGVSDTQYFGPGTRLTVL.

This sequence joins TRBV19 and TRBJ2-1; D is possibly TRBD2 (5 bases). With 2 bases removed from V and 2 bases from J, the gap between germline ends came to 7 bases. The length of the CDR3 is 14 residues. Looked up from germline, CDR1 is LNHDA and CDR2 is SQIVND (reference sequence). The CDR3 protein is CASSISRAYNEQFF. The CDR3 region has the DNA TGTGCCAGTAGTATATCGCGGGCCTACAATGAGCAGTTCTTC.

This clone was detected a few times. V usage is TRBV5-1 and J usage is TRBJ2-2; a weak D match, TRBD2 (5 bases). There are 16 residues in the CDR3. V gave up 3 bases and J gave up 1 base, with 13 bases separating them. The germline CDR1 and CDR2 sequences are SGHRS and YFSETQ. The CDR3: CASSSGVRGNTGELFF. CDR3 nucleotides: TGCGCCAGCAGCTCCGGGGTCCGGGGGAACACCGGGGAGCTGTTTTTT. Complete variable domain (other parts from reference TRBV5-1 and TRBJ2-2): KAGVTQTPRYLIKTRGQQVTLSCSPISGHRSVSWYQQTPGQGLQFLFEYFSETQRNKGNFPGRFSGRQFSNSRSEMNVSTLELGDSALYLCASSSGVRGNTGELFFGEGSRLTVL.

The chain recombines TRBV6-1 with TRBJ2-1, with TRBD1 identical over 8 bases. The CDR3 runs 16 residues. The V and J ends lost 3 bases and 3 bases, in that order; junction bases with no gene match: 7. CDR1 MNHNS and CDR2 SASEGT come from the germline V gene. CDR3 in DNA: TGTGCCAGCAGTGAGTCCGGGACAGGTTTCTACAATGAGCAGTTCTTC. Translating gives CASSESGTGFYNEQFF.

V usage is TRBV18 and J usage is TRBJ2-7, with 7 bases matching TRBD1. The CDR3 is 16 residues long. Germline assignment: CDR1 KGHSH and CDR2 LQKENI. Trimming took 3 bases from V and 1 from J; bases not matched to a gene: 9. CDR3 sequence: CASSPLTGTVSYEQYF. The CDR3 DNA follows: TGTGCCAGCTCACCCCTAACCGGGACAGTTTCCTACGAGCAGTACTTC.

This chain uses TRBV4-1 with TRBJ1-6; 9 nucleotides line up with TRBD1. The J segment lost 10 bases and the V segment lost 7 bases, leaving 8 bases of the junction unmatched. This CDR3 is built from 14 residues. Per the germline V gene, CDR1 is MGHRA and CDR2 is YSYEKL. CDR3 sequence (DNA): TGCGCCAGCACCGAAGGACAGGGGCTCTCACCCCTCCACTTT. Translating it yields CASTEGQGLSPLHF.

The chain employs TRBV6-6 and TRBJ1-3; no clear D. The V end was cut by 7 bases, the J end by 1 base, with 8 bases between. The CDR3 is 13 residues long. Germline CDR1 is MNHNY and CDR2 is SVGAGI (reference sequence). CDR3 in DNA: TGTGCCAGCACGAGTAATTCTGGAAACACCATATATTTT. It codes for CASTSNSGNTIYF.

The J gene is TRBJ2-5, the V gene TRBV7-2; TRBD1 aligns across 7 bases. V lost 3 bases, J lost 14 bases, and 9 bases stayed unmatched. Germline V gives CDR1 SGHTA, CDR2 FQGNSA. The CDR3 spans 12 residues. This CDR3 reads CASSLSGTASYF. DNA of the CDR3: TGTGCCAGCAGCTTGTCCGGGACAGCGTCTTACTTC.

Only one count was recorded for this clone. V and J are TRBV7-2 and TRBJ1-1; 8 bases fit TRBD1. Trimming took 1 base from V and 3 from J; bases not matched to a gene: 16. This CDR3 comprises 19 residues. Germline CDR1 is SGHTA and CDR2 is FQGNSA. This CDR3 reads CASSLGMLRTGPRDTEAFF. The CDR3 nucleotides read TGTGCCAGCAGCTTAGGTATGCTAAGGACAGGGCCGAGAGACACTGAAGCTTTCTTT.

This clone showed up just once. The chain carries TRBV28 and TRBJ1-2; 8 bases line up with TRBD1. CDR1 MDHEN and CDR2 SYDVKM come from the germline V gene. The CDR3 has 13 amino acids. V lost 5 bases and J lost 5; bases outside the gene matches: 4. CDR3 sequence reads: CASSPRTGYGYTF. The CDR3 DNA reads TGTGCCAGCAGTCCCCGGACAGGGTATGGCTACACCTTC.

V gene TRBV9 combines with J gene TRBJ2-5; possibly TRBD2 for D (6 bases). This CDR3 contains 14 residues. V was pared by 0 bases and J by 5 bases, with 11 bases between. Looked up from germline, CDR1 is SGDLS and CDR2 is YYNGEE. CDR3 DNA: TGTGCCAGCAGCGTAGTCGGGGCGGGGGAGACCCAGTACTTC. Amino acids: CASSVVGAGETQYF.

This clone has a handful of counts. V and J are TRBV5-6 and TRBJ2-3; no definite D call. The CDR3 spans 15 residues. Germline CDR1 reads SGHDT; CDR2 reads YYEEEE. V gave up 0 bases and J gave up 1 base, with 9 bases separating them. The CDR3 spells CASSLELIRTDTQYF. DNA of the CDR3: TGTGCCAGCAGCTTGGAGCTAATCCGCACAGATACGCAGTATTTT.

This clone showed up just once. This chain connects TRBV6-5 to TRBJ2-1; D is possibly TRBD1 (5 bases). The germline V and J ends were trimmed by 2 bases and 7 bases, with 9 bases remaining between them. Per germline, CDR1 MNHEY and CDR2 SVGAGI. The CDR3 has 13 residues. The DNA of the CDR3 is TGTGCCAGCAGTTACAAGGGGCCTAATGAGCAGTTCTTC. As protein: CASSYKGPNEQFF.

Regarding this clone: Within the sample, other DNA sequences also encode this same CDR3. The chain couples TRBV5-6 to TRBJ1-3; TRBD1 aligns across 7 bases. Germline loops: CDR1 SGHDT, CDR2 YYEEEE. The CDR3 spans 16 residues. V was pared by 3 bases and J by 1 base, with 7 bases of the junction left unmatched. CDR3 in DNA: TGTGCCAGCAGCTACCGACACAGGGGTTCTGGAAACACCATATATTTT. Translation gives CASSYRHRGSGNTIYF. Using reference TRBV5-6 and TRBJ1-3 for the parts outside the CDR3, the full variable domain is DAGVTQSPTHLIKTRGQQVTLRCSPKSGHDTVSWYQQALGQGPQFIFQYYEEEERQRGNFPDRFSGHQFPNYSSELNVNALLLGDSALYLCASSYRHRGSGNTIYFGEGSWLTVV.

The genes are TRBV27 and TRBJ1-5; 10 bases are shared with TRBD1. CDR1 is MNHEY, CDR2 SMNVEV, per germline (reference sequence). The CDR3 is 15 residues long. The V segment lost 2 bases and the J segment 6 bases; nucleotides outside the gene matches: 4. The CDR3 DNA sequence: TGTGCCAGCAGTTTAGTGCGGGACAGGGGTCAGCCCCAGCATTTT. Protein: CASSLVRDRGQPQHF.

This chain uses TRBV7-9 with TRBJ1-1; D might be TRBD1 (6 bases). The germline V gene has CDR1 SEHNR and CDR2 FQNEAQ (reference sequence). V lost 2 bases and J 7 bases, leaving 17 bases between the germline ends. The length of the CDR3 is 15 residues. The CDR3 bases are TGTGCCAGCAGCTTATCAACAGGGAGCAAAATTGAAGCTTTCTTT. Translating gives CASSLSTGSKIEAFF.

This sequence joins TRBV7-6 and TRBJ1-1, with D possibly matching TRBD1 (6 bases). The V gene's germline CDR1 is SGHVS and CDR2 FNYEAQ. V was shortened by 1 base and J by 1 base, with 10 bases between the two germline ends. The CDR3 runs to 15 residues. Written as DNA, the CDR3 is TGTGCCAGCAGCTTAGTCCAGGGGCAGAACACTGAAGCTTTCTTT. It encodes CASSLVQGQNTEAFF.

The chain joins TRBV7-9 to TRBJ1-1; D call uncertain. CDR3 length: 13 amino acids. Germline V gives CDR1 SEHNR, CDR2 FQNEAQ (reference sequence). V was cut by 5 bases and J by 0 bases, with 7 bases left in between. The CDR3 loop is CASSPHMNTEAFF. CDR3 sequence (DNA): TGTGCCAGCAGCCCCCACATGAACACTGAAGCTTTCTTT.

V and J are TRBV30 and TRBJ1-5; D not resolved. This CDR3 has 13 residues. Trimming stripped 0 bases from V and 5 bases from J, with 8 bases between. Germline CDR1 reads GTSNPN; CDR2 reads SVGIG (reference sequence). In nucleotides, the CDR3 is TGTGCCTGGAGTGTAACGGAGCATCAGCCCCAGCATTTT. Protein product: CAWSVTEHQPQHF.

This clone was recorded a few times. This sequence joins TRBV6-5 and TRBJ2-5, with TRBD1 matching 8 bases. V gave up 6 bases and J gave up 5 bases; unmatched junction bases: 11. The V gene's germline CDR1 is MNHEY and CDR2 SVGAGI. The CDR3 has 15 residues. CDR3 in amino acids: CASRAQTGATETQYF. The CDR3 DNA sequence: TGTGCCAGCAGGGCCCAGACAGGGGCGACGGAGACCCAGTACTTC.

This clone was seen a few times. The V call is TRBV11-3, the J call TRBJ2-1; 7 positions match TRBD1. After removal of 5 bases from V and 8 bases from J, the junction contained 6 bases not matched to a gene. Germline V gene sequence: CDR1 SGHNT, CDR2 YENEEA. The CDR3 runs to 13 residues. In nucleotides, the CDR3 is TGTGCCAGCAGCCACAGGGGTACCGATGAGCAGTTCTTC. Its translation: CASSHRGTDEQFF.

This rearrangement joins TRBV25-1 to TRBJ1-2, with 7 bases fitting TRBD1. CDR1 and CDR2 (germline): MGHDK, SYGVNS. The CDR3 covers 14 residues. The V gene end was trimmed by 1 base and the J gene end by 8 bases; junction bases not matched to a gene: 7. CDR3: CASSEFGGGEGYTF. The CDR3 bases are TGTGCCAGCAGTGAATTTGGAGGGGGCGAAGGCTACACCTTC.

The rearrangement links TRBV12-5 to TRBJ2-1, with 9 bases that match TRBD1. The germline gives CDR1 LGHNT, CDR2 FRNRAP. This CDR3 contains 14 residues. V shed 3 bases, J shed 8 bases, and the junction held 5 bases outside the gene matches. The CDR3 sequence is CASGFPDRGDEQFF. The CDR3 nucleotides are TGTGCTAGTGGTTTCCCGGACAGGGGCGATGAGCAGTTCTTC.

The table lists this clone with a few counts. The CDR3 nucleotides are TGCGCCAGCAGCTTGTCTTTGCCGGCGAGGCGGGAGACCCAGTACTTC. Protein sequence: CASSLSLPARRETQYF. The chain uses TRBV5-1 and TRBJ2-5; D gene unclear. V was clipped by 1 base and J by 5 bases, with 18 bases between them. CDR1 is SGHRS and CDR2 is YFSETQ in the germline V gene. This CDR3 has 16 residues.

This clone was observed a handful of times. V gene TRBV7-7 combines with J gene TRBJ1-5; D may be TRBD1 (5 bases). Germline CDR1 SSHAT, CDR2 FNYEAQ (reference sequence). The CDR3 contains 13 residues. V lost 2 bases and J 7 bases, leaving 9 bases between the germline ends. The CDR3 nucleotides read TGTGCCAGCAGCTTACAGGGTTTACAGCCCCAGCATTTT. It yields the protein CASSLQGLQPQHF.